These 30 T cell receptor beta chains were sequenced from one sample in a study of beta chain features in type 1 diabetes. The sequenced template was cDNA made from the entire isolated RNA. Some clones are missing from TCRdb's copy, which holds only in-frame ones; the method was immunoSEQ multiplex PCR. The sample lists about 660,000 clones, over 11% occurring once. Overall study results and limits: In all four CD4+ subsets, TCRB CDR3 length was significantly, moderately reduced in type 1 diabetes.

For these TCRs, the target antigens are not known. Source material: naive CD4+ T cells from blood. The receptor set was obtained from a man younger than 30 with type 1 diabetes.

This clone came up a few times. CDR3: CASSLHTGETQYF. CDR3 sequence (DNA): TGTGCCAGCAGCTTGCATACGGGCGAGACCCAGTACTTC. The V and J genes are TRBV7-9 and TRBJ2-5; D gene ambiguous. V was shortened by 3 bases and J by 5 bases, with 10 bases between the two germline ends. This CDR3 contains 13 residues. Looked up from germline, CDR1 is SEHNR and CDR2 is FQNEAQ (reference sequence).

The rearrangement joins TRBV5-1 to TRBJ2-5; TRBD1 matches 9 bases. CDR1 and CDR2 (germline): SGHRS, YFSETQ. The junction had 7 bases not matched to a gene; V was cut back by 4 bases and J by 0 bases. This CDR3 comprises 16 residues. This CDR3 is CASSTGQGLYQETQYF. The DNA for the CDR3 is TGCGCCAGCAGCACCGGACAGGGGTTGTACCAAGAGACCCAGTACTTC.

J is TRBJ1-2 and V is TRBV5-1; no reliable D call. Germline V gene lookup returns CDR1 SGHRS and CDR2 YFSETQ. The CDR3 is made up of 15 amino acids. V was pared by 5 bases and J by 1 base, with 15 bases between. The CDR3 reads CASSYAGRINYGYTF. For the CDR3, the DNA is TGCGCCAGCAGTTATGCCGGACGGATTAACTATGGCTACACCTTC.

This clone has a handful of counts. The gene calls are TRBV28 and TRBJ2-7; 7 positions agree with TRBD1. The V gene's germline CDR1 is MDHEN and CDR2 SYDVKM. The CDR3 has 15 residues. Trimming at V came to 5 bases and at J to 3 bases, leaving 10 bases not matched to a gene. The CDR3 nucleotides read TGTGCCAGCAGTCTGCCACAGGGGACGATCTACGAGCAGTACTTC. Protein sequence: CASSLPQGTIYEQYF. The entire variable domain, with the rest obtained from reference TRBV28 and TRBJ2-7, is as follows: DVKVTQSSRYLVKRTGEKVFLECVQDMDHENMFWYRQDPGLGLRLIYFSYDVKMKEKGDIPEGYSVSREKKERFSLILESASTNQTSMYLCASSLPQGTIYEQYFGPGTRLTVT.

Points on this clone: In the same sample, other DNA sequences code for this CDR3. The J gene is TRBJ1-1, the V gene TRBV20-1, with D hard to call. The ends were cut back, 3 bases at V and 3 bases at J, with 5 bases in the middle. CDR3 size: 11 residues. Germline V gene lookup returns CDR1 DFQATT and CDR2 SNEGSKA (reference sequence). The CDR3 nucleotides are TGCAGTGCTAGTGGGGACACTGAAGCTTTCTTT. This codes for CSASGDTEAFF.

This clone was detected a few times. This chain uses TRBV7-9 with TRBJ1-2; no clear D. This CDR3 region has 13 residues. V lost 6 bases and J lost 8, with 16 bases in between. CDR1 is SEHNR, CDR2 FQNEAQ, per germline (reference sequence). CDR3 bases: TGTGCCAGCAGATGGGCTGAGATATCCGGCTACACCTTC. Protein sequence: CASRWAEISGYTF.

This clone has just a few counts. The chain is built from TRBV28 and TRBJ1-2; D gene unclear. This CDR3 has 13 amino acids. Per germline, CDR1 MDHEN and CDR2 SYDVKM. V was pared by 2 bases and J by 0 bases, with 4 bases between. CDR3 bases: TGTGCCAGCAGTTTACAGCCTAACTATGGCTACACCTTC. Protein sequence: CASSLQPNYGYTF.

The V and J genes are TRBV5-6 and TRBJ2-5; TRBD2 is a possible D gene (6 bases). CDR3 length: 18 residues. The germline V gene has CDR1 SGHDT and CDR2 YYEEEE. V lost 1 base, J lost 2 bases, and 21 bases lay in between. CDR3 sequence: CASSLSKNGAGGQETQYF. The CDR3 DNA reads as TGTGCCAGCAGCTTGAGCAAGAACGGCGCTGGGGGGCAAGAGACCCAGTACTTC.

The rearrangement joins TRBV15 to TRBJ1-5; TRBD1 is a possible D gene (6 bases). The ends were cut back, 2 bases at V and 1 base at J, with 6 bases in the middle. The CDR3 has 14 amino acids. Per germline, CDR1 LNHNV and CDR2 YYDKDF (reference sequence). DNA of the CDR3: TGTGCCACCAGCAGACAGGGGAGCAATCAGCCCCAGCATTTT. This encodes CATSRQGSNQPQHF.

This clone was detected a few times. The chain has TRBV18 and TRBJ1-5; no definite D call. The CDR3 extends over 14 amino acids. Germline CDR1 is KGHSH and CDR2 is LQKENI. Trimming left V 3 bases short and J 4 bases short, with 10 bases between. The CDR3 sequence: CASSPSSGNQPQHF. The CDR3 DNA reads TGTGCCAGCTCACCCTCGAGCGGGAATCAGCCCCAGCATTTT.

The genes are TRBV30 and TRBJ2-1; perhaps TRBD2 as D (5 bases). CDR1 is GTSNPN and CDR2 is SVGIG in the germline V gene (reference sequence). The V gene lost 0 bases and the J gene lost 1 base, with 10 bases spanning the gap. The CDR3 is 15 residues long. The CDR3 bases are TGTGCCTGGAGTGTAGAGGGTCAATCCTACAATGAGCAGTTCTTC. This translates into CAWSVEGQSYNEQFF. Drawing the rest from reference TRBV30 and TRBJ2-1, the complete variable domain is SQTIHQWPATLVQPVGSPLSLECTVEGTSNPNLYWYRQAAGRGLQLLFYSVGIGQISSEVPQNLSASRPQDRQFILSSKKLLLSDSGFYLCAWSVEGQSYNEQFFGPGTRLTVL.

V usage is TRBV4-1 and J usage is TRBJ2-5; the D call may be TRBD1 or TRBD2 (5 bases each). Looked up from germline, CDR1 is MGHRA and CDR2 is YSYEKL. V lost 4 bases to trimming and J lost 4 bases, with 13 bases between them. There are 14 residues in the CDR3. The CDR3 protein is CASSRVVGGETQYF. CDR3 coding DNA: TGCGCCAGCAGCCGCGTGGTTGGGGGAGAGACCCAGTACTTC.

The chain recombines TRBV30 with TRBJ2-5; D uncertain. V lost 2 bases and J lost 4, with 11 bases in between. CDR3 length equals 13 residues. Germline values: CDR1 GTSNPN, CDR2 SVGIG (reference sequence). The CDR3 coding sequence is TGTGCCTGGAGTAACTTGGGGTCAGAGACCCAGTACTTC. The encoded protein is CAWSNLGSETQYF.

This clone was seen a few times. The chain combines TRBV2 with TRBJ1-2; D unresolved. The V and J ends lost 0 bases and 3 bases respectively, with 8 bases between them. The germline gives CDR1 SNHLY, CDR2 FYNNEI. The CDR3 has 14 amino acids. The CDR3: CASSEAGLDYGYTF. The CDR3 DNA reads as TGTGCCAGCAGTGAAGCAGGCCTAGACTATGGCTACACCTTC.

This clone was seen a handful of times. In nucleotides, the CDR3 is TGTGCCAGCTCACAAGGGGGGCGTGAGCAGTTCTTC. This codes for CASSQGGREQFF. V usage is TRBV18 and J usage is TRBJ2-1; the D call may be TRBD1 or TRBD2 (6 bases each). Trimming took 4 bases from V and 9 from J, leaving 10 bases between them. The CDR3 has 12 amino acids. CDR1 and CDR2 (germline): KGHSH, LQKENI.

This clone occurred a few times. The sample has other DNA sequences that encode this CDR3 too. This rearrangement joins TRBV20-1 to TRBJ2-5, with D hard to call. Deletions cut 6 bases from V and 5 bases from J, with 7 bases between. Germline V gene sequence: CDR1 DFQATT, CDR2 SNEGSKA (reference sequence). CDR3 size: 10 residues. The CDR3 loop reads CSAAKETQYF. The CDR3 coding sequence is TGCAGTGCCGCTAAGGAGACCCAGTACTTC.

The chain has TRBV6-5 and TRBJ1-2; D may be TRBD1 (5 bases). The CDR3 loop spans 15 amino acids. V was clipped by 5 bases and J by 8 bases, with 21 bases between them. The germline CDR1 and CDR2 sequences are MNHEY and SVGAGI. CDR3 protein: CASSTPRDLRTGYTF. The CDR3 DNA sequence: TGTGCCAGCAGTACCCCCCGGGACCTTCGTACGGGCTACACCTTC.

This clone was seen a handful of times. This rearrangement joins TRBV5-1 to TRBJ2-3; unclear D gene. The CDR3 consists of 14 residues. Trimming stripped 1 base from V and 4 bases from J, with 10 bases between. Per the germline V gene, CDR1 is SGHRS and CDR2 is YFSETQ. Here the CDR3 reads CASSLSEWADTQYF. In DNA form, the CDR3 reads TGCGCCAGCAGCTTGAGTGAGTGGGCAGATACGCAGTATTTT.

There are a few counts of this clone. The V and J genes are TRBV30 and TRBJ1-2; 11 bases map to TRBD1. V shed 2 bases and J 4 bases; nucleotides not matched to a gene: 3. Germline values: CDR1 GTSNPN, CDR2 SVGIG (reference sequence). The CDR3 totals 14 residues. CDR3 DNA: TGTGCCTGGAGTAGGACAGGGGGCTCCTATGGCTACACCTTC. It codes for CAWSRTGGSYGYTF.

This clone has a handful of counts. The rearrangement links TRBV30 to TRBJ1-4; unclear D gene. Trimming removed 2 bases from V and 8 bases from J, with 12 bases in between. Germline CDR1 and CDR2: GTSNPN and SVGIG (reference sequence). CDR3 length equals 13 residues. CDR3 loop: CAWSRTEGEKLFF. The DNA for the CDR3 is TGTGCCTGGAGTAGAACCGAAGGAGAAAAACTGTTTTTT.

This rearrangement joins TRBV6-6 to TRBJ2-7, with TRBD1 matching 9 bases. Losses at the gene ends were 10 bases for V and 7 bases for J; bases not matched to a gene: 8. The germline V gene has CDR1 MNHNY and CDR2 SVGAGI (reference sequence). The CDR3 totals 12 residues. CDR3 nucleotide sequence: TGTGCCATCGGACAGGGGTATGGGGAGCAGTACTTC. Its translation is CAIGQGYGEQYF.

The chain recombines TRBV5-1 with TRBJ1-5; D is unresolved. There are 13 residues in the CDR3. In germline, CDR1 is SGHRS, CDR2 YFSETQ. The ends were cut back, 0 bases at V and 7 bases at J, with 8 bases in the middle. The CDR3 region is CASSLDQAQPQHF. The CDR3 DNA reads TGCGCCAGCAGCTTGGACCAGGCACAGCCCCAGCATTTT. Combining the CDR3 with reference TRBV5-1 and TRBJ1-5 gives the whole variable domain KAGVTQTPRYLIKTRGQQVTLSCSPISGHRSVSWYQQTPGQGLQFLFEYFSETQRNKGNFPGRFSGRQFSNSRSEMNVSTLELGDSALYLCASSLDQAQPQHFGDGTRLSIL.

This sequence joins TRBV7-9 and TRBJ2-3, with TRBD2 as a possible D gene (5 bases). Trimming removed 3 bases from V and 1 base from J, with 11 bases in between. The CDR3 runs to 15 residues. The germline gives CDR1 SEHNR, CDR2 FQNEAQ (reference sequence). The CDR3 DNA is TGTGCCAGCAGCTTGAGGCTCGGGGGCACAGATACGCAGTATTTT. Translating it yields CASSLRLGGTDTQYF.

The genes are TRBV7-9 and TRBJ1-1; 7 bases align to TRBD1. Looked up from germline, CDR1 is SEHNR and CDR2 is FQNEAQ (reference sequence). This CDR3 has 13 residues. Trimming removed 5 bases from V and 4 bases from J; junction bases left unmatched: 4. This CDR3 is CASSPGQPTEAFF. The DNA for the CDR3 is TGTGCCAGCAGCCCGGGACAGCCCACTGAAGCTTTCTTT. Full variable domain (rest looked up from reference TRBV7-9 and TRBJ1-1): DTGVSQNPRHKITKRGQNVTFRCDPISEHNRLYWYRQTLGQGPEFLTYFQNEAQLEKSRLLSDRFSAERPKGSFSTLEIQRTEQGDSAMYLCASSPGQPTEAFFGQGTRLTVV.

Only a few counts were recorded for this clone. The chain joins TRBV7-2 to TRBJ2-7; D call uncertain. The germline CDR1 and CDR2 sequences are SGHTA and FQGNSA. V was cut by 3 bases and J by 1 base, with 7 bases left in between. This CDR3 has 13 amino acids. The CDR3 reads CASSFLRSYEQYF. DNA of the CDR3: TGTGCCAGCAGCTTCTTACGATCCTACGAGCAGTACTTC.

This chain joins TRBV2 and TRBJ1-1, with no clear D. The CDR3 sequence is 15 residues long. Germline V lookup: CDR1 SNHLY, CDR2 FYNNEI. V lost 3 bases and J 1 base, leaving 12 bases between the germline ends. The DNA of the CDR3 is TGTGCCAGCAGTGACGGATTCGCCCGGAACACTGAAGCTTTCTTT. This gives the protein CASSDGFARNTEAFF.

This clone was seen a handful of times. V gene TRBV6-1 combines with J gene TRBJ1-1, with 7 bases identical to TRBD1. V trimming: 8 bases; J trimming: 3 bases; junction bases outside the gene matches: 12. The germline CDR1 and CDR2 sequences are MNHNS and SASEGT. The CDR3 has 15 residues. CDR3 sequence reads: CASEVAGGGHTEAFF. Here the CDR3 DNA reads TGTGCCAGCGAGGTGGCAGGGGGTGGACACACTGAAGCTTTCTTT.

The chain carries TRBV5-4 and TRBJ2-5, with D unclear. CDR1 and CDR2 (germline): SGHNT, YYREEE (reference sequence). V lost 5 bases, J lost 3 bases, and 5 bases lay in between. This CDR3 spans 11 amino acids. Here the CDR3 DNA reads TGTGCCAGCAGATACGAAGAGACCCAGTACTTC. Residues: CASRYEETQYF.

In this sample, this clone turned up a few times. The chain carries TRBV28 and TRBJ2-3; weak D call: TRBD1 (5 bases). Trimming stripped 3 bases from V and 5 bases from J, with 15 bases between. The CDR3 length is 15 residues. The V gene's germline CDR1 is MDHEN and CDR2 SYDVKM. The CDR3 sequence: CASSFLDTTRDTQYF. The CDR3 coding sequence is TGTGCCAGCAGTTTCTTGGACACCACGAGAGATACGCAGTATTTT.

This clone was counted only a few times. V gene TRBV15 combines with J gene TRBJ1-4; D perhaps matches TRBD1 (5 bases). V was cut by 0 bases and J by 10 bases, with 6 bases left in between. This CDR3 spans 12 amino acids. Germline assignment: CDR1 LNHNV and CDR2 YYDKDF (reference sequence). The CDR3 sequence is CATSRDGGKLFF. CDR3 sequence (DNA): TGTGCCACCAGCAGAGATGGGGGAAAACTGTTTTTT.